Each of the 9 T cell receptor beta chains below was sequenced from the same sample in a study of cytotoxic CD8 clonotypes in ibrutinib-treated CLL. Data came from immunoSEQ multiplex PCR; TCRdb stores just in-frame clones and leaves some out. Here the sample spans roughly 160,000 clones, under 85% being singletons. The specimen was PBMCs, collected after 24 months of ibrutinib treatment. The origin of the receptors is a human donor with chronic lymphocytic leukemia.

As concerns this clone: Compared with germline, one end of the junction differs, possibly owing to a read error. The chain couples TRBV18 to TRBJ2-7; D possibly corresponds to TRBD2 (5 bases). The CDR3 consists of 11 residues. Per the germline V gene, CDR1 is KGHSH and CDR2 is LQKENI. CDR3 in DNA: TGTGCCAGTTCACTAGGTTTAGAGCAGTACTTC. This encodes CASSLGLEQYF.

The gene calls are TRBV9 and TRBJ2-1; 8 nucleotides match TRBD2. V gave up 0 bases and J gave up 2 bases; unmatched junction bases: 7. In germline, CDR1 is SGDLS, CDR2 YYNGEE. This CDR3 spans 17 amino acids. The CDR3 is CASSVGRLAITYNEQFF. The DNA of the CDR3 is TGTGCCAGCAGCGTAGGGAGACTAGCGATCACCTACAATGAGCAGTTCTTC.

The V call is TRBV18, the J call TRBJ1-2; 12 nucleotides match TRBD1. J gave up 8 bases and V 0 bases, and 7 bases lay outside the gene matches. The CDR3 totals 16 residues. The germline V gene encodes CDR1 KGHSH and CDR2 LQKENI. The CDR3 loop is CASSPPRDRGRWGYTF. The CDR3 coding sequence is TGTGCCAGCTCACCACCCCGGGACAGGGGGCGTTGGGGCTACACCTTC.

This chain joins TRBV19 and TRBJ2-5; D may be TRBD2 (6 bases). Germline values: CDR1 LNHDA, CDR2 SQIVND (reference sequence). This CDR3 is 13 amino acids long. V lost 7 bases to trimming and J lost 3 bases, with 12 bases between them. CDR3 in amino acids: CASTGDWEETQYF. CDR3 DNA: TGTGCCAGTACGGGGGACTGGGAAGAGACCCAGTACTTC.

The gene calls are TRBV28 and TRBJ2-7; perhaps D is TRBD1 or TRBD2 (5 bases each). Per the germline V gene, CDR1 is MDHEN and CDR2 is SYDVKM. This CDR3 is 13 amino acids long. V was cut by 1 base and J by 3 bases, with 7 bases left in between. DNA of the CDR3: TGTGCCAGCAGTTTATTGGGACGCTACGAGCAGTACTTC. Its translation is CASSLLGRYEQYF.

The J gene is TRBJ1-5, the V gene TRBV11-2; TRBD1 is a possible D gene (5 bases). Deletions cut 0 bases from V and 8 bases from J, with 11 bases between. The germline gives CDR1 SGHAT, CDR2 FQNNGV. The CDR3 extends over 14 amino acids. This chain's CDR3 is CASSLDGAVKPQHF. CDR3 in DNA: TGTGCCAGCAGCTTAGATGGGGCAGTGAAGCCCCAGCATTTT.

The chain recombines TRBV4-2 with TRBJ1-2; 7 bases are a match to TRBD1. The junction had 4 bases not matched to a gene; V was cut back by 4 bases and J by 8 bases. Germline V gene lookup returns CDR1 LGHNA and CDR2 YNFKEQ. The CDR3 has 12 residues. In DNA, the CDR3 is TGTGCCAGCAGCCCAACAGGGGAAGGCTACACCTTC. Residues: CASSPTGEGYTF.

This clone was picked up a small number of times. The CDR3 sequence is CASSLTDTSGNTIYF. CDR3 nucleotide sequence: TGTGCCAGCAGCCTCACAGACACATCTGGAAACACCATATATTTT. The chain joins TRBV7-8 to TRBJ1-3, with D hard to call. In germline, CDR1 is SGHVS, CDR2 FQNEAQ. The CDR3 is made up of 15 amino acids. V lost 5 bases and J 1 base, leaving 12 bases between the germline ends.

The CDR3 loop reads CASSRSTGNTGELFF. CDR3 nucleotides: TGTGCCAGCAGCCGGTCGACAGGGAACACCGGGGAGCTGTTTTTT. The chain recombines TRBV5-4 with TRBJ2-2; D possibly corresponds to TRBD1 (6 bases). The CDR3 totals 15 residues. The V gene's germline CDR1 is SGHNT and CDR2 YYREEE (reference sequence). V was shortened by 4 bases and J by 1 base, with 11 bases between the two germline ends.